The present TCR beta chain was sequenced within a study of cytomegalovirus exposure and HLA in healthy donors. Study outcomes and limitations: The authors listed approximately 160 TCR beta chains as cytomegalovirus-associated. With later analysis, a missense DCLRE1C variant became linked to TCR beta V- and J-gene trimming.

For this clone: Its antigen is still unknown.

PCR amplification relied on 60 Vbeta primers (plus 13 Jbeta primers). In the authors' workflow: There were around 77 million unique TCR beta chains by a later count, and approximately 12 million of them were shared. Clones were read by immunoSEQ multiplex PCR, and TCRdb kept only the in-frame ones, dropping some. V, J and clone size reflect that table, while D and trimming were determined from the DNA. Of 150,000 to 200,000 clones in the sample, over 80% were seen once. CDR1 is MNHEY, CDR2 SVGAGI, per germline. The V and J ends lost 7 bases and 3 bases, in that order; junction bases with no gene match: 6. There are 15 residues in the CDR3.

Material for sequencing was PBMCs. The chain joins TRBV6-5 to TRBJ1-6, with 7 bases aligning to TRBD1. The sequence derives from a woman under 30 in good health and CMV-seronegative. The CDR3 region is CASTMRDSYNSPLHF. CDR3 sequence (DNA): TGTGCCAGCACAATGCGGGACAGCTATAATTCACCCCTCCACTTT.